The sequence of this TCR beta chain was determined in a study of T-cell reconstitution after alpha-beta-depleted transplantation in children. Study-wide findings and caveats: Alpha-beta T cells present about two months after transplant were reported to originate from several hundred expanded graft clones. The origin of high day-60 TCRbeta diversity in some patients lay in surviving recipient T cells and thymic progenitors.

For TCRbeta, the library was prepared with unique molecular identifiers. A single record per CDR3 protein comes from TCRdb applying MiXCR to the PCR reads. The sample shows about 250,000 distinct CDR3 sequences, roughly a quarter of them seen only once. This clonotype was seen more than once but under ten times. Its specificity is not known. This specimen was PBMCs, mostly from graft donor cells, taken 360 days after TCRalphabeta/CD19-depleted stem cell transplant. The TCR sequence derives from a female patient between 2 and 15 years old who had a stem cell transplant for congenital amegakaryocytic thrombocytopenia, so the T cells may come from the graft donor.

The CDR3 loop is CASSRPGTGFPQHF. The CDR3 nucleotides read TGTGCCAGCAGCCGTCCCGGGACAGGATTCCCCCAGCATTTT. This chain connects TRBV12-3 or TRBV12-4 to TRBJ1-5; 8 bases match TRBD1. The CDR3 runs to 14 residues. Trimming at V came to 6 bases and at J to 10 bases, leaving 11 bases not matched to a gene.